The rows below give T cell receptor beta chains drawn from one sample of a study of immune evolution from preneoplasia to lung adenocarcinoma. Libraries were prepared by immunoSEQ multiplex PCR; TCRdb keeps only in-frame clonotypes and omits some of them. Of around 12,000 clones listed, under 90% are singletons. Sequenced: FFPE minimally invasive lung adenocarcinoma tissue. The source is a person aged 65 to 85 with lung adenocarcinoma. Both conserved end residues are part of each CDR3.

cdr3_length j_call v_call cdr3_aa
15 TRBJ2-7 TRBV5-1 CASSLGTSGGYEQYF
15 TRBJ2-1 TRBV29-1 CSVEDRDRGLNEQFF
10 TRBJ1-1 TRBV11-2 CATGNTEAFF
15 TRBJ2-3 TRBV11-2 CASSIWTGSTDTQYF
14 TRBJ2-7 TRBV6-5 CASSYDSWAYEQYF
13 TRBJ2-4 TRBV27 CAIMDRAKNIQYF
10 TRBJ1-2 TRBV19 CASRSYGYTF
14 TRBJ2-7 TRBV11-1 CASRARAGRSEQYF
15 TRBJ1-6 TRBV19 CASSIRGQGDSPLHF
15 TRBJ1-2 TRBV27 CASSLSGRTNYGYTF
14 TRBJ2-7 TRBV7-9 CASSTTERGSEQYF
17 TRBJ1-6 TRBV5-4 CASYDSGSQTFNSPLHF
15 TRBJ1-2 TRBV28 CASSLDRQQPGGYTF
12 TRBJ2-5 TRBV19 CASSKQGETQYF
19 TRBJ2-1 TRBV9 CASSGGGKVRLGDYNEQFF
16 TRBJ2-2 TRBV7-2 CASSPTTMANTGELFF
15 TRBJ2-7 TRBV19 CASSVRGASSYEQYF
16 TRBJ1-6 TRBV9 CASSVGGVVNNSPLHF
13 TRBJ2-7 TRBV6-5 CASSRQIMYEQYF
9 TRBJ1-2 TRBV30 CASGYGYTF
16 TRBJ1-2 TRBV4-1 CASSLGQGNSHYGYTF
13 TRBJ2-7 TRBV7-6 CASSRDRVGKQYF
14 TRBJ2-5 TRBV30 CAWKGQGAMETQYF
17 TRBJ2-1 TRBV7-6 CASSLDFLAGGPNEQFF
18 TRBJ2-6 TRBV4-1 CASSSFWAGPSGANVLTF
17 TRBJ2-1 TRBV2 CASSGVSGGLSYNEQFF
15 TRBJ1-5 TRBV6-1 CASREAGGGNQPQHF
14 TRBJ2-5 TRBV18 CASSPGAGEETQYF
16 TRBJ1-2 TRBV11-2 CASSYEDPGDGYGYTF
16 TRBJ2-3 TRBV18 CASSPRTGSSTDTQYF
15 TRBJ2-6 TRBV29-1 CSVEQGQRGANVLTF
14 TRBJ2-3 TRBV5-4 CASSLAGARDTQYF
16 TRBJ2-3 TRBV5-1 CASSSGLAGDTDTQYF
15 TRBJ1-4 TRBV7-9 CASSPGVRTNEKLFF
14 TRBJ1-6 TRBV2 CASTADRGNSPLHF
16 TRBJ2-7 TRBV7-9 CASSTKSGTSDYEQYF
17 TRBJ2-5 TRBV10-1 CASFGEGWAGEGETQYF
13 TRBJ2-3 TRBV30 CALKWDSTDTQYF
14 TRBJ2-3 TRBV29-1 CSVEGQGPTDTQYF
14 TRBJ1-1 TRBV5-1 CASSLVRDHTEAFF
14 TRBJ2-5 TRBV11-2 CASSRRLGPETQYF
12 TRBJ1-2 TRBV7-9 CASSLGNYGYTF
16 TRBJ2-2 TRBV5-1 CASSLEFGVNTGELFF
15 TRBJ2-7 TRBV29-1 CSARSGTGSSYEQYF
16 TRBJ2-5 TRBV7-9 CASSLSGLAGQETQYF
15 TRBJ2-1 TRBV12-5 CASGLLGGRYNEQFF
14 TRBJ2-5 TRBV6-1 CASSEGAEQETQYF